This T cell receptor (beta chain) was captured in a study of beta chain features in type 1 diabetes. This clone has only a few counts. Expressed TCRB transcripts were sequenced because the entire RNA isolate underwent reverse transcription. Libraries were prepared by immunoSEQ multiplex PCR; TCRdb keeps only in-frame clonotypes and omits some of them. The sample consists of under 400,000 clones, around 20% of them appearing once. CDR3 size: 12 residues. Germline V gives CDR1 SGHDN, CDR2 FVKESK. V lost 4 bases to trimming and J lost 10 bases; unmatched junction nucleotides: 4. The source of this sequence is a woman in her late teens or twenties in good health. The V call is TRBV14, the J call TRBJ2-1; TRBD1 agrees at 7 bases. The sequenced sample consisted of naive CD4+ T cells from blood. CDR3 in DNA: TGTGCCAGCAGCCCGGACAGGTTGGAGCAGTTCTTC. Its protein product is CASSPDRLEQFF.